The present TCR beta chain was sequenced within a study of T-cell reconstitution after alpha-beta-depleted transplantation in children. This CDR3 has 15 amino acids. V was trimmed by 3 bases and J by 0 bases, leaving 10 bases between them. With regard to this clonotype: Its specificity is not known.

Study results and caveats: A year post-transplant, T-cell counts and diversity derived mostly from newly produced T cells.

Unique molecular identifiers were incorporated during preparation of the TCRbeta library. TCRdb fed the PCR reads into MiXCR, producing one record per CDR3 protein. The profile shows around 450,000 distinct CDR3 sequences, 15% to 20% of them singletons. The TCR originated in a boy in the first two years of life who had a stem cell transplant for Wiskott-Aldrich syndrome, so the T cells may come from the graft donor. Sample: PBMCs, mostly from graft donor cells, taken 360 days after TCRalphabeta/CD19-depleted stem cell transplant. This rearrangement joins TRBV12-3 or TRBV12-4 to TRBJ2-3; D gene ambiguous. The CDR3 loop is CASSLWVGSTDTQYF. CDR3 bases: TGTGCCAGCAGTTTGTGGGTCGGGAGCACAGATACGCAGTATTTT.